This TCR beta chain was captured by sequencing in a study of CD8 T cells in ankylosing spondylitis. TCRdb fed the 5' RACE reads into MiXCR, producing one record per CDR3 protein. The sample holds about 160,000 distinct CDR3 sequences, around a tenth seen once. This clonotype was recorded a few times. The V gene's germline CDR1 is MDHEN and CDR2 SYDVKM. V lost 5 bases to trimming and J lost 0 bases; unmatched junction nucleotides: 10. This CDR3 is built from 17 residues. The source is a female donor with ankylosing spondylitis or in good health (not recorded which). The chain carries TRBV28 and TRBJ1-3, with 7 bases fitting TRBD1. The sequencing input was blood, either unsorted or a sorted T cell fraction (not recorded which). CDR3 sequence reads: CASSIHRGPSSGNTIYF. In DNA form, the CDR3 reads TGTGCCAGCAGTATCCACAGGGGTCCCAGCTCTGGAAACACCATATATTTT.